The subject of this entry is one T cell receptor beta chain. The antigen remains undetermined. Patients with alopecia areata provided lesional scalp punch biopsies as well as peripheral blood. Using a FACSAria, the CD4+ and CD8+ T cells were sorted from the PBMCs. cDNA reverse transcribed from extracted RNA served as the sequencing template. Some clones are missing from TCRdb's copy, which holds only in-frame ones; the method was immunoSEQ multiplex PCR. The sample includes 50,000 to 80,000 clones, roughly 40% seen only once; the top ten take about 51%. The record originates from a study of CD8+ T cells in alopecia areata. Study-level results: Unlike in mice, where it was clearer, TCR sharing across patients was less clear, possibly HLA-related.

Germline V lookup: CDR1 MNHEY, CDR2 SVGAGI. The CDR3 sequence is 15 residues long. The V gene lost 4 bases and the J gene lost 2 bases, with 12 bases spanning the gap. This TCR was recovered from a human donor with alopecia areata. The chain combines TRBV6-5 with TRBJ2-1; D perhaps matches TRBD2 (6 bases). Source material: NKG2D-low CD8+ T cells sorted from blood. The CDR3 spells CASSSGLPAYNEQFF. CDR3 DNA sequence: TGTGCCAGCAGTTCTGGACTACCAGCCTACAATGAGCAGTTCTTC.